This T cell receptor (beta chain) was observed in a study of read filtering for tumor transcriptome and immune sequencing. Whole-study context: Mean patient age was roughly 70 years, range about 40 to 85; around 17 male, 11 to 15 female. By R-ISS, stages I, II and III held around 8, 15 and 7 patients. RNA-seq yielded only about 75 to 1273 TCR reads, IR-seq about 4.05 to 10.27 million.

This clonotype was counted at least ten times. CDR3 size: 16 residues. The V and J ends lost 7 bases and 3 bases, in that order; junction bases with no gene match: 11. Germline CDR1 reads MNHEY; CDR2 reads SVGAGI. From approximately 430 ng of RNA, a library with molecular barcoded alpha/delta and beta/gamma adaptors was made. Each CDR3 protein gets one entry after TCRdb re-called the reads with MiXCR. The sample yields some 130,000 distinct CDR3 sequences, about 13% seen once. What was sequenced was a population of CD138-negative cells sorted from bone marrow. This clonotype originated in a donor over 35 with multiple myeloma. The J gene is TRBJ2-2, the V gene TRBV6-5; 7 nucleotides line up with TRBD1. The CDR3 DNA reads TGTGCCAGCACCTTATCTACAGGGGCCCACACCGGGGAGCTGTTTTTT. Protein product: CASTLSTGAHTGELFF.